This T cell receptor (beta chain) was identified in a study of OX40 agonist ivuxolimab in advanced cancers. Study-level findings and limits: Also showing low normalized T-cell clonal expansion were some of the nonresponders. More expanded clones were found, on average, in CD8+ than in CD4+ T cells.

Remarks on this clone: As yet, its antigen is unknown.

Clones were read by immunoSEQ multiplex PCR, and TCRdb kept only the in-frame ones, dropping some. Of 71,000 or so clones in the sample, roughly 86% were seen once. With 2 bases removed from V and 4 bases from J, the gap between germline ends came to 11 bases. The CDR3 consists of 14 residues. Per the germline V gene, CDR1 is MNHEY and CDR2 is SMNVEV (reference sequence). J is TRBJ2-5 and V is TRBV27; tentatively, D is TRBD1 (6 bases). Specimen: CD4+ or CD8+ T cells sorted from blood, collected in a trial of the OX40 agonist ivuxolimab. The clonotype was recovered from an adult with an advanced solid tumor such as melanoma, head and neck, liver or kidney cancer. This chain's CDR3 is CASSLQGWSETQYF. CDR3 coding DNA: TGTGCCAGCAGTTTACAGGGGTGGTCAGAGACCCAGTACTTC.